Listed below are T cell receptor beta chains from one sample, sequenced in a study of Ad26.COV2.S vaccination and SARS-CoV-2 variants. Clones were read by immunoSEQ multiplex PCR, and TCRdb kept only the in-frame ones, dropping some. Of around 340,000 clones in the sample, about 88% were seen once. The specimen was peripheral blood, collected in a trial of Ad26.COV2.S vaccine versus placebo. These receptors were obtained from a person aged 18-60 years who received the Ad26.COV2.S COVID-19 vaccine or a placebo. Each CDR3 is given with its conserved first and last residue. Fields, in order: V gene, clone size, D gene, J gene, CDR3 DNA, CDR3 protein. The D gene is left open where the match is weak. Rows may omit the clone size; those that give it use once, few, many or a size class.

>TRBV9|NA|TRBD1|TRBJ1-3
TGTGCCAGTACTCCGGGACAGGGGGAAAACACCATATATTTT
CASTPGQGENTIYF
>TRBV11-2|NA|NA|TRBJ2-1
TGTGCCAGCAGCTCCCAGCGGGCCGACAATGAGCAGTTCTTC
CASSSQRADNEQFF
>TRBV5-4|NA|NA|TRBJ2-6
TGTGCCAGCAGCTCCCCCCTCTCTGGGGCCAACGTCCTGACTTTC
CASSSPLSGANVLTF
>TRBV15|NA|NA|TRBJ1-1
TGTGCCACCAGCAGACCCGGGGGAGGCACTGAAGCTTTCTTT
CATSRPGGGTEAFF
>TRBV9|NA|TRBD2|TRBJ2-1
TGTGCCAGCAGCGTAGCTACGCGGGAGGTAGACAATGAGCAGTTCTTC
CASSVATREVDNEQFF
>TRBV7-6|once|TRBD1|TRBJ2-3
TGTGCCAGCAGCTTAGCGGTCCGGACAGGGGCGACCACAGATACGCAGTATTTT
CASSLAVRTGATTDTQYF
>TRBV10-3|few|NA|TRBJ2-7
TGTGCCATCAGTGAGGGGGCGGGGCCTCCCCCCTACGAGCAGTACTTC
CAISEGAGPPPYEQYF
>TRBV7-2|few|NA|TRBJ1-1
TGTGCCAGCAGCCCCCTCCCGGCAGGGGAAGCTTTCTTT
CASSPLPAGEAFF
>TRBV2|NA|TRBD1|TRBJ1-2
TGTGCCAGCAGTGAAGGCAGGGGGCGCAACTATGGCTACACCTTC
CASSEGRGRNYGYTF
>TRBV4-1|NA|NA|TRBJ2-2
TGCGCCAGCAGCCTTGTAAGGGGCAATACCGGGGAGCTGTTTTTT
CASSLVRGNTGELFF
>TRBV25-1|NA|NA|TRBJ1-1
TGTGCCAGCAGTGATGGGAGCACAAACACTGAAGCTTTCTTT
CASSDGSTNTEAFF
>TRBV7-2|NA|TRBD1|TRBJ2-7
TGTGCCAGCAGCTTAGCGCCGGGACAGGGTCGTGGGGAGCAGTACTTC
CASSLAPGQGRGEQYF
>TRBV11-1|NA|TRBD2|TRBJ2-3
TGTGCCAGCAGCTTAGGCAGTAGCGGGAGGGGAGATACGCAGTATTTT
CASSLGSSGRGDTQYF
>TRBV5-4|NA|NA|TRBJ2-1
TGTGCCAGCAGCTTTCTGGTCCCAAAGAACAATGAGCAGTTCTTC
CASSFLVPKNNEQFF
>TRBV27|NA|TRBD2|TRBJ2-1
TGTGCCAGCAGTTTGGGAGCGGGGTCCGAATCTTTTGGGTCCTACAATGAGCAGTTCTTC
CASSLGAGSESFGSYNEQFF
>TRBV7-9|NA|NA|TRBJ1-1
TGTGCCAGCAGCTTGGAGAGTAGGGGGACTGAAGCTTTCTTT
CASSLESRGTEAFF
>TRBV18|NA|TRBD1|TRBJ2-7
TGTGCCAGCTCACCAGGACAGGGCCGGAGCTACGAGCAGTACTTC
CASSPGQGRSYEQYF
>TRBV5-1|once|NA|TRBJ2-3
TGCGCCAGCAGCTTAGGGACCCTTGCAGATACGCAGTATTTT
CASSLGTLADTQYF
>TRBV19|NA|NA|TRBJ1-1
TGTGCCAGTAGTAAGCCTCCCCCAAACACTGAAGCTTTCTTT
CASSKPPPNTEAFF
>TRBV3-1/TRBV3-2|NA|NA|TRBJ2-6
TGTGCCAGCAGCCAACACTCTGGGGCCAACGTCCTGACTTTC
CASSQHSGANVLTF
>TRBV7-2|NA|NA|TRBJ1-1
TGTGCCAGCAGCTTAGTCACACACCCTGAAGCTTTCTTT
CASSLVTHPEAFF
>TRBV18|NA|NA|TRBJ2-2
TGTGCCAGCTCATCGCTCCCGAGCCCCATGGCCGGGGAGCTGTTTTTT
CASSSLPSPMAGELFF
>TRBV5-5|NA|TRBD1|TRBJ2-7
TGTGCCAGCAGCTTGGCCGGGACAGATAACTACGAGCAGTACTTC
CASSLAGTDNYEQYF
>TRBV7-9|NA|TRBD1|TRBJ1-6
TGTGCCAGCAGCACCGAAACAGGGGGCAATTCACCCCTCCACTTT
CASSTETGGNSPLHF
>TRBV5-1|few|TRBD1|TRBJ1-1
TGCGCCAGCAGCCCTCGCGAGGGGGACAGCGCTAATTTCTTT
CASSPREGDSANFF
>TRBV19|NA|NA|TRBJ1-6
TGTGCCAGTAGGAGACCGGCGGGCAATTCACCCCTCCACTTT
CASRRPAGNSPLHF
>TRBV7-2|NA|NA|TRBJ2-7
TGTGCCAGCAGCCCTGGGCAGGGCTACGAGCAGTACTTC
CASSPGQGYEQYF
>TRBV7-2|NA|NA|TRBJ1-5
TGTGCCAGCAGCTTGGTCTCCAATCAGCCCCAGCATTTT
CASSLVSNQPQHF
>TRBV11-2|NA|NA|TRBJ2-7
TGTGCCAGCAGCTTAAGACCCTACGAGCAGTACTTC
CASSLRPYEQYF
>TRBV19|NA|NA|TRBJ2-7
TGTGCCAGTAGTATCGGACCCTCCTACGAGCAGTACTTC
CASSIGPSYEQYF
>TRBV7-3|NA|NA|TRBJ1-2
TGTGCCAGCGGCACACGGACGAACTATGGCTACACCTTC
CASGTRTNYGYTF
>TRBV7-9|NA|TRBD2|TRBJ2-2
TGTGCCAGCAGCTTAGTTTATCTCGGAGCGGGGGGGCGGACCGGGGAGCTGTTTTTT
CASSLVYLGAGGRTGELFF
>TRBV6-6|NA|NA|TRBJ1-1
TGTGCCAGCAGTCCAAGACAGCAGAACACTGAAGCTTTCTTT
CASSPRQQNTEAFF
>TRBV28|NA|NA|TRBJ2-5
TGTGCCAGCAGTTTCGCGGGATGGGAGACCCAGTACTTC
CASSFAGWETQYF
>TRBV2|once|NA|TRBJ1-5
TGTGCCAGCACCCAGGACAGCGGTAGCAATCAGCCCCAGCATTTT
CASTQDSGSNQPQHF
>TRBV7-9|many|NA|TRBJ1-4
TGTGCCAGCAGCTTAGTTTTTCATGTAACTAATGAAAAACTGTTTTTT
CASSLVFHVTNEKLFF
>TRBV7-6|NA|NA|TRBJ1-5
TGTGCCAGCAGCTTATCATTAGATCAGCCCCAGCATTTT
CASSLSLDQPQHF